The rows below give T cell receptor beta chains drawn from one sample of a study of T cells after yellow fever vaccination. TCRdb used MiXCR to reprocess the 5' RACE reads, holding one entry per CDR3 protein. Among about 340,000 distinct CDR3 sequences, around 12% were seen once, and the ten largest hold roughly 3.1%. Sequences were derived from CD4+ T cells sorted from PBMCs, sampled 15 days after the yellow fever booster vaccination. These receptors originate from a man younger than 30 who received the YFV17D yellow fever vaccine. Each CDR3 is given with its conserved first and last residue. Clone sizes are given selectively: once, few, many, or a class where the clone is expanded.

TRBV5-1 few CASSSLGQGLSGYTF
TRBV6-6 NA CASSPGTSGGIYNEQFF
TRBV6-5 NA CASSYGTTYNEQFF
TRBV20-1 many CSATGTRGADTQYF
TRBV5-1 few CASSPQGAGNQPQHF
TRBV7-9 many CASSPPGQGGYGYTF
TRBV5-1 few CASSRTGDSYNSPLHF
TRBV20-1 NA CRATQGGPLGGGETQYF
TRBV5-1 NA CATKGLAGVQETQYF
TRBV18 many CASSPTTKGTYGYTF